The 5 T cell receptor beta chains presented below share a single source sample, sequenced in a study of blood T cells in healthy people across ages. Primers used in a second PCR of roughly 6 to 11 cycles were a sample-barcoded 5' primer and a J-beta primer mix. Using its own MiXCR run on the 5' RACE reads, TCRdb lists one record per CDR3 protein. This sample has around 500,000 distinct CDR3 sequences, with around half found just once. Sequencing was carried out using blood. These receptors all come from a man at least 80 years old in good health.

This clonotype was recorded a few times. The chain has TRBV7-9 and TRBJ1-2; D perhaps matches TRBD1 (6 bases). Germline CDR1 is SEHNR and CDR2 is FQNEAQ (reference sequence). This CDR3 has 12 amino acids. V was cut by 10 bases and J by 2 bases, with 11 bases left in between. This CDR3 reads CAITQGNYGYTF. The DNA for the CDR3 is TGTGCCATTACCCAGGGGAACTATGGCTACACCTTC.

This clonotype was counted only a few times. The rearrangement joins TRBV6-5 to TRBJ2-7, with D possibly being TRBD1 or TRBD2 (6 bases each). This CDR3 is built from 14 residues. Germline V gives CDR1 MNHEY, CDR2 SVGAGI. V was cut by 4 bases and J by 2 bases, with 12 bases left in between. The CDR3: CASSFAGHTYEQYF. The CDR3 region has the DNA TGTGCCAGCAGTTTCGCGGGACATACCTACGAGCAGTACTTC.

This chain links TRBV7-2 with TRBJ2-7; D may be TRBD1 (7 bases). CDR3 length equals 15 residues. Germline-derived CDR1 and CDR2 are SGHTA and FQGNSA. Deletions cut 5 bases from V and 7 bases from J, with 21 bases between. This CDR3 reads CASSLGGGLYNEQYF. As DNA, the CDR3 is TGTGCCAGCAGCCTTGGAGGGGGCTTATACAATGAGCAGTACTTC.

The rearrangement uses TRBV5-5 and TRBJ2-5; the D call may be TRBD1 or TRBD2 (5 bases each). Trimming removed 6 bases from V and 2 bases from J, with 14 bases in between. Germline CDR1 reads SGHKS; CDR2 reads YYEKEE (reference sequence). The CDR3 is 14 amino acids. The CDR3 DNA sequence: TGTGCCAGCACCACTGGGGGATCACAAGAGACCCAGTACTTC. It yields the protein CASTTGGSQETQYF.

In its sample, this clonotype was seen a few times. The chain links TRBV7-9 to TRBJ1-2, with 8 bases fitting TRBD1. Germline V gives CDR1 SEHNR, CDR2 FQNEAQ (reference sequence). The CDR3 is 13 amino acids. Unmatched junction bases numbered 2, after V lost 5 bases and J lost 3 bases. The CDR3 loop reads CASSRTGYYGYTF. In DNA, the CDR3 is TGTGCCAGCAGCAGGACAGGGTACTATGGCTACACCTTC. The complete variable domain, with remaining parts taken from reference TRBV7-9 and TRBJ1-2, reads DTGVSQNPRHKITKRGQNVTFRCDPISEHNRLYWYRQTLGQGPEFLTYFQNEAQLEKSRLLSDRFSAERPKGSFSTLEIQRTEQGDSAMYLCASSRTGYYGYTFGSGTRLTVV.